The source of this TCR beta chain is a study of blood T cell repertoires in COVID-19. The table came from immunoSEQ multiplex PCR; TCRdb's copy has only in-frame clones and leaves some out. The sample holds roughly 14,000 clones; 75% to 85% are singletons and the top ten take around 25%. Between the trimmed V and J ends, which lost 3 bases and 1 base, there was a span of 9 bases. This CDR3 has 15 residues. Germline V gene lookup returns CDR1 MDHEN and CDR2 SYDVKM. This receptor was identified in a man aged 40-50 years with active or convalescent COVID-19. The gene calls are TRBV28 and TRBJ1-4; TRBD1 is a possible D gene (5 bases). The specimen sequenced was peripheral blood. CDR3 coding DNA: TGTGCCAGCAGTTTGGGAGGGGAAACTAATGAAAAACTGTTTTTT. Protein: CASSLGGETNEKLFF.